The 15 T cell receptor beta chains below all came from one sample that was sequenced in a study of blood T cell repertoires in COVID-19. The repertoire was sequenced with immunoSEQ multiplex PCR; TCRdb's copy has only in-frame clones and lacks some. This table has hundreds of thousands of clones, roughly nine tenths appearing once. The sequencing input was PBMCs or T cells enriched from blood (not recorded which). These receptor sequences come from a woman under 30 with acute COVID-19.

The rearrangement uses TRBV25-1 and TRBJ1-6; maybe TRBD1 (6 bases). Trimming took off 4 bases at V and 7 bases at J, with 8 bases between the two ends. This CDR3 has 13 residues. Germline V gives CDR1 MGHDK, CDR2 SYGVNS. The CDR3 DNA follows: TGTGCCAGCAGTGGGCAGGGGAATTCACCCCTCCACTTT. Translation: CASSGQGNSPLHF. Drawing the rest from reference TRBV25-1 and TRBJ1-6, the complete variable domain is EADIYQTPRYLVIGTGKKITLECSQTMGHDKMYWYQQDPGMELHLIHYSYGVNSTEKGDLSSESTVSRIRTEHFPLTLESARPSHTSQYLCASSGQGNSPLHFGNGTRLTVT.

The chain combines TRBV7-9 with TRBJ1-1, with 7 positions matching TRBD1. The CDR3 runs to 16 residues. V lost 3 bases to trimming and J lost 1 base; unmatched junction nucleotides: 8. Germline V gives CDR1 SEHNR, CDR2 FQNEAQ (reference sequence). CDR3: CASSLRTGAPNTEAFF. The CDR3 DNA reads as TGTGCCAGCAGCTTGAGAACAGGGGCCCCGAACACTGAAGCTTTCTTT.

The rearrangement links TRBV6-5 to TRBJ2-3; D not resolved. Germline V gene sequence: CDR1 MNHEY, CDR2 SVGAGI. Trimming took off 2 bases at V and 1 base at J, with 10 bases between the two ends. The CDR3 consists of 15 residues. CDR3: CASSYRGWGTDTQYF. The CDR3 nucleotides are TGTGCCAGCAGTTACAGAGGTTGGGGCACAGATACGCAGTATTTT.

This chain connects TRBV27 to TRBJ2-5; 10 bases fit TRBD1. Germline assignment: CDR1 MNHEY and CDR2 SMNVEV (reference sequence). The CDR3 length is 16 residues. V lost 0 bases and J lost 4; bases outside the gene matches: 5. In DNA, the CDR3 is TGTGCCAGCAGTTTATCGCGGACAGGGGGACGAGAGACCCAGTACTTC. Translated: CASSLSRTGGRETQYF.

The rearrangement links TRBV7-2 to TRBJ2-1, with D tentatively TRBD1 (7 bases). CDR1 and CDR2 from the germline V gene are SGHTA and FQGNSA. V was pared by 0 bases and J by 7 bases, with 10 bases between. This CDR3 comprises 14 residues. CDR3: CASSLATGRNEQFF. In DNA, the CDR3 is TGTGCCAGCAGCTTAGCGACAGGGAGGAATGAGCAGTTCTTC.

Only one count was recorded for this clone. J is TRBJ2-5 and V is TRBV9; TRBD1 is a possible D gene (6 bases). This CDR3 has 17 amino acids. The ends were cut back, 0 bases at V and 4 bases at J, with 19 bases in the middle. Germline CDR1 and CDR2: SGDLS and YYNGEE. The CDR3 nucleotides are TGTGCCAGCAGCGTAGCTACCGGGGCAGGGGCCCGAGAGACCCAGTACTTC. This sequence encodes CASSVATGAGARETQYF. Full variable domain (remainder filled in from reference TRBV9 and TRBJ2-5): DSGVTQTPKHLITATGQRVTLRCSPRSGDLSVYWYQQSLDQGLQFLIQYYNGEERAKGNILERFSAQQFPDLHSELNLSSLELGDSALYFCASSVATGAGARETQYFGPGTRLLVL.

This sequence joins TRBV10-3 and TRBJ2-2; 9 nucleotides line up with TRBD2. The germline CDR1 and CDR2 sequences are ENHRY and SYGVKD. The CDR3 is 16 residues long. Trimming removed 2 bases from V and 3 bases from J; junction bases left unmatched: 4. The CDR3: CAISERVAGDTGELFF. The CDR3 DNA reads TGTGCCATCAGTGAGCGAGTAGCGGGAGACACCGGGGAGCTGTTTTTT.

The chain couples TRBV7-3 to TRBJ1-4; D possibly corresponds to TRBD1 (5 bases). The CDR3 loop spans 14 amino acids. Germline CDR1 SGHTA, CDR2 FQGTGA. The ends were cut back, 0 bases at V and 5 bases at J, with 7 bases in the middle. The CDR3 DNA follows: TGTGCCAGCAGCTTAACTGGGGCGAATGAAAAACTGTTTTTT. The encoded protein is CASSLTGANEKLFF.

The J gene is TRBJ2-3, the V gene TRBV6-5, with D perhaps TRBD1 (6 bases). CDR1 is MNHEY and CDR2 is SVGAGI in the germline V gene. The CDR3 has 16 residues. Deletions cut 4 bases from V and 1 base from J, with 15 bases between. The CDR3 spells CASSFSVTGGTDTQYF. The CDR3 nucleotides read TGTGCCAGCAGTTTTTCCGTGACAGGCGGCACAGATACGCAGTATTTT.

The chain joins TRBV9 to TRBJ1-2, with a weak D call TRBD1 (5 bases). Germline CDR1 and CDR2: SGDLS and YYNGEE. V was cut by 4 bases and J by 5 bases, with 12 bases left in between. The CDR3 sequence is 13 residues long. CDR3 residues: CASSQMEGYGYTF. The CDR3, as DNA: TGTGCCAGCAGCCAAATGGAGGGGTATGGCTACACCTTC.

The chain employs TRBV18 and TRBJ1-6; 10 bases match TRBD1. The CDR3 spans 14 residues. With 5 bases clipped from V and 8 bases from J, the junction kept 3 bases outside the gene matches. CDR1 KGHSH and CDR2 LQKENI come from the germline V gene. The DNA of the CDR3 is TGTGCCAGCTCATCCGGGACAGGGGATTCACCCCTCCACTTT. This translates into CASSSGTGDSPLHF.

The CDR3: CASSLAGTGPLRGYTF. The DNA of the CDR3 is TGTGCCAGCAGCTTGGCGGGGACAGGACCCCTTCGAGGCTACACCTTC. V is TRBV5-6 and J is TRBJ1-2, with 8 bases lining up with TRBD1. There are 16 residues in the CDR3. The V and J ends lost 0 bases and 8 bases, in that order; junction bases with no gene match: 12. The germline gives CDR1 SGHDT, CDR2 YYEEEE. Drawing the rest from reference TRBV5-6 and TRBJ1-2, the complete variable domain is DAGVTQSPTHLIKTRGQQVTLRCSPKSGHDTVSWYQQALGQGPQFIFQYYEEEERQRGNFPDRFSGHQFPNYSSELNVNALLLGDSALYLCASSLAGTGPLRGYTFGSGTRLTVV.

The V and J genes are TRBV14 and TRBJ2-3; D remains ambiguous. CDR3 length equals 13 residues. V dropped 3 bases and J dropped 3 bases, with 7 bases sitting between them. From germline, CDR1 is SGHDN and CDR2 FVKESK. The CDR3 sequence: CASSQERTDTQYF. The DNA of the CDR3 is TGTGCCAGCAGCCAGGAGAGGACAGATACGCAGTATTTT.

This clone was picked up one time. V usage is TRBV4-1 and J usage is TRBJ1-1, with D possibly matching TRBD1 (6 bases). Germline CDR1 MGHRA, CDR2 YSYEKL. With 0 bases removed from V and 7 bases from J, the gap between germline ends came to 12 bases. The CDR3 is 14 residues long. CDR3: CASSQDRRGNEAFF. The CDR3, as DNA: TGCGCCAGCAGCCAAGATCGCAGGGGCAATGAAGCTTTCTTT.

The chain uses TRBV14 and TRBJ2-5; TRBD2 matches 10 bases. With 4 bases clipped from V and 5 bases from J, the junction kept 13 bases outside the gene matches. The CDR3 has 17 residues. Germline CDR1 is SGHDN and CDR2 is FVKESK. The CDR3 coding sequence is TGTGCCAGCAGCCCACCCCCCGGGACTAGCGTTTCGGAGACCCAGTACTTC. Translation: CASSPPPGTSVSETQYF.